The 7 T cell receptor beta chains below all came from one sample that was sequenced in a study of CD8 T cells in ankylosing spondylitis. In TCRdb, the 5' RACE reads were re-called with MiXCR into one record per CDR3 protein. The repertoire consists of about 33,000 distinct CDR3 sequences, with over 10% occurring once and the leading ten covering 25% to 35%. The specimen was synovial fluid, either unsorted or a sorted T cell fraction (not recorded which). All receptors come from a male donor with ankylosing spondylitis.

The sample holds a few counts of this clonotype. CDR3 in amino acids: CSARALAGVSSYEQYF. CDR3 sequence (DNA): TGCAGTGCTAGAGCACTAGCGGGAGTTTCCTCCTACGAGCAGTACTTC. The chain employs TRBV20-1 and TRBJ2-7; 11 bases line up with TRBD2. From germline, CDR1 is DFQATT and CDR2 SNEGSKA (reference sequence). The V and J ends lost 1 base and 0 bases, in that order; junction bases with no gene match: 5. The CDR3 has 16 amino acids.

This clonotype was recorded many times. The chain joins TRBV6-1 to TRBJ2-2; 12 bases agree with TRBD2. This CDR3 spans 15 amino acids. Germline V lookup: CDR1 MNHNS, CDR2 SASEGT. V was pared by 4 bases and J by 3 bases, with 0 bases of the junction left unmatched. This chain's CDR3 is CASSGLAGDTGELFF. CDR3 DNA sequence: TGTGCCAGCAGTGGACTAGCGGGAGACACCGGGGAGCTGTTTTTT.

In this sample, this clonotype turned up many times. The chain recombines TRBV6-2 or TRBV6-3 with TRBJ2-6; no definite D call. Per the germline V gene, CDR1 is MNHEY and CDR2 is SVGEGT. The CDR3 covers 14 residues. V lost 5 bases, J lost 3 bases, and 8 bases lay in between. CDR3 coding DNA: TGTGCCAGCAGTCCCCCCAGTGGGGCCAACGTCCTGACTTTC. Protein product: CASSPPSGANVLTF.

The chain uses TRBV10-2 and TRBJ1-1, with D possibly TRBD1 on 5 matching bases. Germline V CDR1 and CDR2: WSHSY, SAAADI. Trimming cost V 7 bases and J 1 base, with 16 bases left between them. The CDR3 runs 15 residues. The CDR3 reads CASIMGVGWNTEAFF. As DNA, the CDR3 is TGCGCCAGCATTATGGGGGTTGGATGGAACACTGAAGCTTTCTTT.

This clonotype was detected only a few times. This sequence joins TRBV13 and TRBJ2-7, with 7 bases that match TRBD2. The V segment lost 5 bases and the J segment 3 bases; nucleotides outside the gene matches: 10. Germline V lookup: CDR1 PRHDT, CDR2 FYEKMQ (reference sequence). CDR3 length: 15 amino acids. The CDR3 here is CASSELGLKDYEQYF. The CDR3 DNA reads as TGTGCCAGCAGCGAACTGGGACTAAAAGACTACGAGCAGTACTTC.

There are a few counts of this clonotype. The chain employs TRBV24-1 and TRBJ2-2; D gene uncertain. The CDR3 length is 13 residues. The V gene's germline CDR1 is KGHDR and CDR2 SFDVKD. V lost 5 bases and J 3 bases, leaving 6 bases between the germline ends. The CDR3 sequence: CATSGSYTGELFF. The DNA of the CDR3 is TGTGCCACCAGTGGCAGTTACACCGGGGAGCTGTTTTTT.

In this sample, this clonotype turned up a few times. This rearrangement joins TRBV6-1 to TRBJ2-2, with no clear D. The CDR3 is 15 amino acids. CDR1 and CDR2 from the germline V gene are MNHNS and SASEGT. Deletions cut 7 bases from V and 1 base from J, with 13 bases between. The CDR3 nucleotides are TGTGCCAGCACATTCGTTCTACGGAACACCGGGGAGCTGTTTTTT. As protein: CASTFVLRNTGELFF.